This T cell receptor (beta chain) was identified during a study of lymphopenia after photon versus proton radiotherapy. Libraries were prepared by immunoSEQ multiplex PCR; TCRdb keeps only in-frame clonotypes and omits some of them. The table includes around 20,000 clones, roughly 90% detected once. The length of the CDR3 is 16 residues. J was trimmed by 10 bases and V by 4 bases; bases with no gene match: 14. CDR1 is MNHEY and CDR2 is SVGAGI in the germline V gene. This clone was counted once. The sequences come from peripheral blood, collected from a patient treated with photon-based radiotherapy. The origin of this receptor is a woman in her thirties or forties with cholangiocarcinoma. The chain is built from TRBV6-5 and TRBJ1-4; the match to TRBD1 covers 8 bases. In DNA, the CDR3 is TGTGCCAGCAGTTCAAACCCAGGGGGCAAGAGTGGAAAACTGTTTTTT. This translates into CASSSNPGGKSGKLFF.